The 3 T cell receptor beta chains in this list originate from one sample, sequenced in a study of CD4+ T cells in melanoma. The assay was immunoSEQ multiplex PCR, and TCRdb's table has in-frame clones only and misses some. Found here are tens of thousands of clones, roughly three quarters of them singletons; the top ten hold 4.8%. Input material: tumor tissue. The source of these receptors is a human donor with melanoma.

The rearrangement uses TRBV7-3 and TRBJ1-1, with no clear D. Between the trimmed V and J ends, which lost 4 bases and 8 bases, there was a span of 11 bases. The CDR3 has 12 amino acids. Germline V gene data show CDR1 as SGHTA and CDR2 as FQGTGA. The CDR3: CASSYGPVEAFF. CDR3 bases: TGTGCCAGCAGCTACGGACCGGTAGAAGCTTTCTTT.

To note about this clone: At one of its ends the junction is not consistent with the germline gene, which may arise from a read error. The chain joins TRBV6-1 to TRBJ1-2; 9 bases match TRBD1. The germline V gene encodes CDR1 MNHNS and CDR2 SASEGT. This CDR3 is built from 16 residues. The CDR3 DNA reads TGTGCCAGCAGGGAAGGACAGGGGTGGGGTGACTATGGCTACACCTTC. Its protein product is CASREGQGWGDYGYTF.

The rearrangement joins TRBV27 to TRBJ2-7; D may be TRBD1 (6 bases). Trimming removed 5 bases from V and 4 bases from J, with 18 bases in between. CDR1 is MNHEY, CDR2 SMNVEV, per germline (reference sequence). CDR3 length equals 15 residues. CDR3 sequence: CASSPHPRGTYEQYF. DNA of the CDR3: TGTGCCAGCAGTCCCCACCCCAGGGGCACATACGAGCAGTACTTC.